The 18 T cell receptor beta chains reported below all come from one sample, sequenced in a study of cytomegalovirus exposure and HLA in healthy donors. 13 Jbeta primers and 60 Vbeta primers were used for the PCR. The method was immunoSEQ multiplex PCR; TCRdb's version includes in-frame clones alone and lacks a portion of them. The sample holds 110,000 to 150,000 clones, over 60% seen once. Sequencing used PBMCs. The receptors come from a middle-aged man in good health and CMV-seronegative.

The chain couples TRBV9 to TRBJ1-2; D ambiguous. The CDR3 contains 16 residues. V was clipped by 0 bases and J by 7 bases, with 19 bases between them. The germline V gene has CDR1 SGDLS and CDR2 YYNGEE. CDR3 nucleotide sequence: TGTGCCAGCAGCGTAGAATCTACAGACCTTCGAAGTGGCTACACCTTC. It is translated as CASSVESTDLRSGYTF.

Only one count was recorded for this clone. The final CDR3 position lacks the conserved phenylalanine or tryptophan, pointing to a likely read error. The DNA is omitted, as the CDR3 cannot be located on it reliably, and the CDR3 follows TCRdb's listing. The V gene is TRBV19, the J gene TRBJ1-2; TRBD1 is the table's D call, not checked against the DNA. Germline assignment: CDR1 LNHDA and CDR2 SQIVND (reference sequence). The CDR3 adds up to 12 amino acids, both ends counted. The CDR3 loop is CASSMGQGLWRT.

The chain employs TRBV10-2 and TRBJ2-1; 13 bases map to TRBD2. With V trimmed by 8 bases and J by 12 bases, 10 bases remained unmatched. Looked up from germline, CDR1 is WSHSY and CDR2 is SAAADI. The CDR3 length is 14 residues. CDR3: CASGTSGDPRVQFF. In DNA form, the CDR3 reads TGCGCCAGCGGGACTAGCGGGGACCCGAGGGTGCAGTTCTTC.

This chain uses TRBV5-6 with TRBJ2-5; 7 bases line up with TRBD1. The J call could be wrong; TRBJ2-7 is a better fit for the DNA end. Germline lookup yields CDR1 SGHDT and CDR2 YYEEEE. This CDR3 contains 14 residues. This chain's CDR3 is CASSLIQGFHEQYF. CDR3 coding DNA: TGTGCCAGCAGCTTGATACAGGGGTTCCACGAGCAGTACTTC.

The J gene is TRBJ1-3, the V gene TRBV18; TRBD1 matches at 7 bases. V gave up 2 bases and J gave up 8 bases; unmatched junction bases: 6. In germline, CDR1 is KGHSH, CDR2 LQKENI. The CDR3 covers 14 residues. In DNA, the CDR3 is TGTGCCAGCTCACCAGACAGGGTGGTGGACACCATATATTTT. Translation gives CASSPDRVVDTIYF.

This clone has only one observation. The chain recombines TRBV27 with TRBJ2-7; 7 nucleotides line up with TRBD1. CDR3 length equals 14 residues. Germline CDR1 MNHEY, CDR2 SMNVEV (reference sequence). V lost 6 bases and J lost 9; bases outside the gene matches: 14. As DNA, the CDR3 is TGTGCCAGCAGCGAATTCTGGGACAGTACACGGCAGTACTTC. Residues: CASSEFWDSTRQYF.

J is TRBJ1-5 and V is TRBV6-1, with D perhaps TRBD1 (6 bases). The CDR3 spans 14 residues. The germline CDR1 and CDR2 sequences are MNHNS and SASEGT. Trimming cost V 4 bases and J 4 bases, with 11 bases left between them. Here the CDR3 DNA reads TGTGCCAGCAGTGTATCAGGGGAGAATCAGCCCCAGCATTTT. It codes for CASSVSGENQPQHF.

This sequence joins TRBV7-3 and TRBJ2-2; D gene ambiguous. V lost 4 bases, J lost 0 bases, and 12 bases lay in between. The germline CDR1 and CDR2 sequences are SGHTA and FQGTGA. The CDR3 consists of 16 residues. The CDR3 DNA sequence: TGTGCCAGCAGCTGGAGTAGCACGTCGAACACCGGGGAGCTGTTTTTT. This sequence encodes CASSWSSTSNTGELFF.

The chain carries TRBV4-3 and TRBJ2-2, with D tentatively TRBD1 (6 bases). The CDR3 is 17 residues long. With 1 base removed from V and 7 bases from J, the gap between germline ends came to 19 bases. Germline V gives CDR1 LGHNA, CDR2 YSLEER. CDR3 in amino acids: CASSQAVVGARGGELFF. The CDR3 DNA follows: TGCGCCAGCAGCCAAGCGGTCGTGGGGGCGAGAGGCGGGGAGCTGTTTTTT.

In its sample, this clone was seen once. One end of the junction fails to match germline, which may point to a read error. This chain uses TRBV25-1 with TRBJ1-2; the D gene is possibly TRBD1 (6 bases). CDR3 length equals 15 residues. CDR1 and CDR2 from the germline V gene are MGHDK and SYGVNS. CDR3 protein: CASSAQGQARDGYPF. The CDR3 DNA is TGTGCCAGCAGTGCCCAGGGGCAGGCGAGAGATGGCTACCCCTTC.

This clone was observed a handful of times. This chain joins TRBV4-3 and TRBJ1-1, with D unclear. Germline assignment: CDR1 LGHNA and CDR2 YSLEER. V lost 8 bases, J lost 4 bases, and 17 bases lay in between. There are 14 residues in the CDR3. CDR3 protein: CASLFSPRSTEAFF. The CDR3 DNA is TGCGCCAGCTTATTTTCCCCCCGGAGCACTGAAGCTTTCTTT.

The sample holds a few counts of this clone. The chain employs TRBV7-2 and TRBJ2-7; 13 nucleotides line up with TRBD2. The CDR3 runs 14 residues. The trim removed 6 bases at V and 6 bases at J, leaving 5 bases unmatched. Germline values: CDR1 SGHTA, CDR2 FQGNSA. The CDR3 DNA follows: TGTGCCAGCAGACCCGGACTAGCGGGAGTCGAGCAGTACTTC. It translates to CASRPGLAGVEQYF. Full variable domain (rest looked up from reference TRBV7-2 and TRBJ2-7): GAGVSQSPSNKVTEKGKDVELRCDPISGHTALYWYRQSLGQGLEFLIYFQGNSAPDKSGLPSDRFSAERTGGSVSTLTIQRTQQEDSAVYLCASRPGLAGVEQYFGPGTRLTVT.

The V call is TRBV6-1, the J call TRBJ2-7; 7 bases map to TRBD2. The junction had 8 bases not matched to a gene; V was cut back by 4 bases and J by 2 bases. This CDR3 contains 15 residues. Germline-derived CDR1 and CDR2 are MNHNS and SASEGT. The CDR3 region is CASSGTRDHPYEQYF. The DNA of the CDR3 is TGTGCCAGCAGTGGGACTAGAGATCATCCCTACGAGCAGTACTTC.

In its sample, this clone was seen once. Different DNA sequences within this sample yield the same CDR3. The rearrangement joins TRBV18 to TRBJ1-2; 10 bases match TRBD1. CDR3 length: 12 amino acids. CDR1 is KGHSH and CDR2 is LQKENI in the germline V gene. V gave up 5 bases and J gave up 8 bases; unmatched junction bases: 2. CDR3 sequence reads: CASSGTGDGYTF. The CDR3 nucleotides are TGTGCCAGCTCAGGGACAGGGGACGGCTACACCTTC.

The rearrangement joins TRBV6-5 to TRBJ2-3; D is possibly TRBD1 (6 bases). V was trimmed by 0 bases and J by 2 bases, leaving 12 bases between them. The CDR3 is made up of 16 amino acids. Germline CDR1 and CDR2: MNHEY and SVGAGI. The CDR3: CASSYSQGLDTDTQYF. The CDR3 region has the DNA TGTGCCAGCAGTTACTCGCAGGGGCTGGACACAGATACGCAGTATTTT.

The genes are TRBV7-9 and TRBJ2-5; D might be TRBD1 (6 bases). CDR3 length: 15 residues. The V gene lost 3 bases and the J gene lost 5 bases, with 16 bases spanning the gap. In germline, CDR1 is SEHNR, CDR2 FQNEAQ (reference sequence). CDR3 loop: CASSFTFTGLETQYF. CDR3 nucleotide sequence: TGTGCCAGCAGCTTCACCTTCACAGGGTTGGAGACCCAGTACTTC.

The chain carries TRBV2 and TRBJ2-5; TRBD1 aligns across 8 bases. The CDR3 sequence is 14 residues long. Per germline, CDR1 SNHLY and CDR2 FYNNEI. The ends lost 6 bases at V and 7 bases at J; junction bases unmatched: 10. The CDR3 loop reads CASRGTGDRGTQYF. Here the CDR3 DNA reads TGTGCCAGCAGGGGGACAGGTGATCGGGGGACCCAGTACTTC.

The V gene is TRBV6-6, the J gene TRBJ2-1, with 13 bases aligning to TRBD2. The CDR3 has 16 amino acids. Germline V gene sequence: CDR1 MNHNY, CDR2 SVGAGI (reference sequence). With V trimmed by 6 bases and J by 8 bases, 10 bases remained unmatched. The CDR3 spells CASSLGGLAGTDEQFF. The CDR3 coding sequence is TGTGCCAGCAGCCTAGGGGGACTAGCGGGGACGGATGAGCAGTTCTTC.